This TCR beta chain was documented in a study of cytomegalovirus exposure and HLA in healthy donors (dated by TCRdb to about 2017). For the study in its entirety: An earlier analysis of several hundred of the donors reported 250 to 350 Gb of sequence data and 100 million to 140 million unique TCR beta sequences from 150 million to 200 million T cells. Among about 360 genotyped donors of the cohort, an average of around 240,000 unique TCR beta nucleotide sequences were sequenced per donor, roughly 20% of them non-productive. In a later genetic analysis, genome-wide SNP genotypes for 398 of the 666 donors were used, and that subset was treated as a discovery cohort. Among the roughly 390 genotyped donors, under 90% belonged to the genetic ancestry cluster associated with self-reported Caucasian donors. The study was designed to test whether signatures of past pathogen exposure could be identified by cataloging public T cell receptors. To predict cytomegalovirus infection status, the study combined high-throughput TCR immunosequencing, statistical association of individual TCRs with disease status, and machine learning. Along with the roughly 700-subject first cohort, a separate validation cohort of around 110 different subjects was used. To decide whether each TCR beta V gene segment behaved as functional or pseudogenic, an earlier analysis of some 600 of the donors relied on high-throughput TCR beta sequencing. Donor age, sex, ethnicity and CMV serostatus were collected together with the repertoire data. An early release that covered roughly 600 HLA-typed donors contained approximately 300 gigabases of sequencing data and tens of millions of unique TCR sequences. The study used immunosequencing to profile the T cell repertoires of 666 subjects and linked those repertoires to cytomegalovirus serostatus. In the later analysis, no new phenotypic data were used to find candidate immune exposures; instead, reliance was placed on TCR beta sequences and their occurrence across donors. Typing coverage differed by locus: A, B, C, DRB1 and DQB1 were typed in about 620-640 donors, DQA1 in about 500, DPA1 in around 580, and DPB1 in 400 to 490. Class I and class II HLA loci were covered by the typing at four-digit resolution. All discovery cohort repertoires had been generated on a single sequencing platform. In a later analysis, previously published TCR beta repertoires from 550 to 750 donors were re-analyzed and high-resolution HLA genotyping was added so that TCR occurrence patterns could be studied. Because of strong linkage in the cohort, five DR-DQ haplotypes were treated as single units for association and clustering.

The cohort comprised some 730 healthy bone marrow donors. All cohort members were sampled while nominally healthy, although unrecorded immune exposures were likely present. The donor tested CMV seronegative and was one of the 352 seronegative cohort members. A peripheral blood sample was provided by each donor, and peripheral blood mononuclear cells were used for TCR beta sequencing. The Qiagen DNeasy Blood Extraction Kit was used to extract genomic DNA from the blood cell samples. The library came from the immunoSEQ multiplex PCR assay. For the multiplex PCR, a mixture combining 60 forward primers for TCR Vbeta segments and 13 reverse primers for TCR Jbeta segments was used. Amplification of the CDR3 region of rearranged TCR beta genes was performed with a multiplex PCR assay on genomic DNA. On the Illumina HiSeq System, the amplified TCR beta libraries were sequenced as 87-base-pair reads. From the authors' description of their analysis: A later analysis tallied tens of millions of unique TCR beta chains across the 666 repertoires, and some 12 million of those chains were shared by two or more donors. Raw reads were error-corrected and collapsed into unique sequences by a nearest-neighbor algorithm in which closely related sequences were merged to remove PCR and sequencing errors. To assign V, D and J gene segments, CDR3 sequences were aligned to IMGT reference sequences. For a sequence to be retained, a match of at least six nucleotides to both a V gene segment and a J gene segment was required. A rearrangement counted as productive if the CDR3 had no stop codons and remained in frame with V and J, and every other rearrangement counted as non-productive. CDR3 was defined by IMGT convention, running from the second conserved V-encoded cysteine to the conserved J-encoded phenylalanine. The earlier analysis of some 540 of the donors excluded any sequence lacking an unambiguous match to a single V gene segment. In an earlier analysis of roughly 600 of the donors, a V segment was called functional when productive rearrangements were above 56.7%, and segregating when the standard deviation between donors exceeded 5%. A statistical classification framework was built to diagnose cytomegalovirus status from the catalog of TCR beta chain sequences. V and J gene assignment, in a later analysis, came from comparing TCR nucleotide sequences with IMGT/GENE-DB human TR gene sequences. The TCRdist pipeline was used in a later analysis to assign CDR3 sequences and most-parsimonious VDJ recombination scenarios. In a later analysis, each TCR beta chain was defined by its CDR3 amino acid sequence together with its V-gene family, and reads without a unique V-gene family were excluded. A later analysis removed several hundred highly shared, low-generation-probability nucleotide sequences to deal with suspected cross-contamination and a sequencing artifact. In a later analysis, a clonal expansion index was calculated for each public chain from normalized within-repertoire ranks of inferred template counts. In a later analysis, generation probabilities were computed with a VDJ recombination model fitted to out-of-frame rearrangements, and the resulting probabilities were checked against IGoR. A later analysis scored TCR-TCR, TCR-HLA and TCR-CMV co-occurrence with hypergeometric tests, applying a repertoire-size bias correction to TCR pairs. In a later analysis, false discovery rates were estimated by permuting HLA or CMV assignments 20 times. In a later analysis, co-occurring TCRs were grouped using DBSCAN, with TCRdist sequence similarity added in when clustering inside HLA-allele-positive subsets. Co-occurrence clustering excluded repertoires with fewer than 30,000 or more than 120,000 public chains, plus five with anomalous nucleotide sharing. Here the immuneACCESS table is served through TCRdb, limited to in-frame sequences with V and J called. Missing clones are a known gap in these copies; in checked studies unresolved V genes cover under half, and the rest lacks a known reason. V and J calls and clone size follow that table, whereas D and trimming were derived from the DNA. The sample yields 90,000 to 130,000 clones; approximately 86% were counted once. Clones ranked in the top ten supply 1.5% to 2% of the sample.

Including the terminal cysteine and phenylalanine, the CDR3 comprises 15 residues. The entry retains the CDR3 DNA only, 45 bases that are in frame from base 1. CDR1 and CDR2 were assigned from the germline V gene (reference sequence) as MNHEY and SMNVEV. V loses 7 bases at its end and J loses 0 bases; junction bases beyond the gene matches: 6. Overall study results and their limits: In the study, around 150 TCR beta chains were listed as associated with cytomegalovirus. In an earlier analysis of 587 of the donors, most TCR beta V segments were observed in productive rearrangements about 90% or about 30% of the time, broadly matching IMGT annotations. CMV serostatus was the only immune exposure information available for the cohort. In a later analysis, HLA-associated TCR beta chains showed more clonal expansion and lower generation probabilities than non-associated chains that were equally common. A later analysis found that TCR association rates varied across HLA loci, with DRB1 alleles showing the most associated TCRs and HLA-C alleles the fewest. The presence/absence analyses assumed that sequencing depth was roughly uniform across donors, and that assumption may not be true. In vitro tests confirmed that three of the cytomegalovirus-associated TCR beta chains recognize cytomegalovirus antigens. The authors suggested that the approach could potentially be generalized to other disease states and immunological phenotypes. According to a later analysis, most CMV-associated TCR beta chains appeared to be HLA-restricted, and the HLA associations seemed to be driven largely by CMV exposure. In both the original and validation cohorts, the classifier was reported to diagnose cytomegalovirus status with high specificity and sensitivity. A group of highly shared sequence variants was considered likely to be a technical artifact of the sequencing pipeline. Strong co-occurrence of HLA alleles, especially DR and DQ, made assigning TCR associations to individual alleles difficult. Some 15 rarely observed V segments, including chromosome 9 orphons, were excluded from the earlier analysis of just under 600 of the donors because counts were too low. Correlated functional status among segregating V segments might reflect linkage disequilibrium, but an unknown experimental factor could not be ruled out. Across donors, most TCR sequences were observed very rarely, whereas some public TCRs were present in many individuals. An association between a missense DCLRE1C variant and V-gene and J-gene trimming of TCR beta chains was found in a later genetic analysis and replicated in an independent cohort. A later analysis reported that several top co-occurrence clusters appeared linked to parvovirus B19, influenza, CMV and Epstein-Barr virus. Specific HLA alleles were associated with 16,951 TCR beta sequences at a false discovery rate of 0.05 in a later analysis. Because some donors lacked HLA typing at each locus, the association tests relied only on the typed subset. A further reported finding was that TCR beta sequences accurately predicted the HLA-A and HLA-B alleles for most subjects in the first cohort. Some IMGT-functional V segments, including TRBV6-2 and TRBV6-3, could not be told apart with the 87-base-pair reads, so those segments were excluded. Compared with the approximately 600-donor mean, donors in an Asian-associated ancestry cluster had fewer N-insertions in productive TCRs, according to a later genetic analysis. This cohort had only TCR beta chains sequenced, and the lack of alpha or paired-chain data limited which features could be detected.

This clone was seen a single time. It lacks a known antigen. Base-call qualities are not available, and no considerably larger clone is one nucleotide away. Recombination linked TRBV27 to TRBJ1-5; TRBD1 agrees with 7 junctional bases. Sequencing was performed on PBMCs. The TCR comes from a middle-aged man in good health and CMV-seronegative. CDR3 loop: CASNKQGNSNQPQHF. At the DNA level, the sequence is TGTGCCAGCAACAAACAGGGGAATAGCAATCAGCCCCAGCATTTT.